These T cell receptor beta chains were read from a single sample in a study of CD8+ T cells in alopecia areata. Profiled with immunoSEQ multiplex PCR; TCRdb holds only in-frame clones, not every one. The sample shows under 35,000 clones, over 65% of them seen only once. The sample consisted of NKG2D-low CD8+ T cells sorted from blood. The receptors were gathered from a human donor with alopecia areata. Both conserved end residues are part of each CDR3. Fields, in order: clone size, V gene, D gene, J gene, CDR3 DNA, CDR3 protein. The D gene is left open where the match is weak. Size is omitted from some rows. Given values are once, few, many or a class for expanded clones.

>-|TRBV5-1|-|TRBJ2-1
TGCGCCAGCAGCTTGACCCACTCCTACAATGAGCAGTTCTTC
CASSLTHSYNEQFF
>-|TRBV29-1|TRBD2|TRBJ2-1
TGCAGCGTTGAAAGGGGACAGCGGGAGGTTGAGAATGAGCAGTTCTTC
CSVERGQREVENEQFF
>-|TRBV27|-|TRBJ1-1
TGTGCCAGCAGTTTATCCGGGATGAACACTGAAGCTTTCTTT
CASSLSGMNTEAFF
>-|TRBV9|TRBD2|TRBJ2-1
TGTGCCAGCAGCGTAGTTCCTGGACTAGCGCGTCTCAATGAGCAGTTCTTC
CASSVVPGLARLNEQFF
>-|TRBV4-3|-|TRBJ2-7
TGCGCCAGCAGCCAAGATTCGGCCGGGTACGAGCAGTACTTC
CASSQDSAGYEQYF
>-|TRBV30|-|TRBJ1-1
TGTGCCCAGAATCTACCATCAGTGGTTGACCTGAACACTGAAGCTTTCTTT
CAQNLPSVVDLNTEAFF
>-|TRBV5-1|-|TRBJ2-7
TGCGCCAGCAGCTTGACAGTCTCCTACGAGCAGTACTTC
CASSLTVSYEQYF
>once|TRBV27|TRBD2|TRBJ2-7
TGTGCCAGCAGTCCCGTAGGACTAGCGGGGGCGTACGAGCAGTACTTC
CASSPVGLAGAYEQYF
>-|TRBV5-1|TRBD2|TRBJ2-1
TGCGCCAGCAGCTTACTAGCGGGGGGCACCAATGAGCAGTTCTTC
CASSLLAGGTNEQFF
>-|TRBV6-6|-|TRBJ2-7
TGTGCCAGCAGGCCAGAGTTCTCCTACGAGCAGTACTTC
CASRPEFSYEQYF
>-|TRBV30|-|TRBJ1-1
TGTGCCTGGAGTATCCGGGAGAACACTGAAGCTTTCTTT
CAWSIRENTEAFF
>-|TRBV5-4|TRBD2|TRBJ2-1
TGTGCCAGCAGCTCCCGACTAGCGGGGGTTTTGGGTGAGCAGTTCTTC
CASSSRLAGVLGEQFF
>-|TRBV29-1|TRBD1|TRBJ2-3
TGCAGCGAGACGGGACAGGGTTTAGTAACAGATACGCAGTATTTT
CSETGQGLVTDTQYF
>-|TRBV7-9|-|TRBJ2-7
TGTGCCAGCAGCTTAGCGGTCAGGGGCTACGAGCAGTACTTC
CASSLAVRGYEQYF
>-|TRBV30|-|TRBJ2-5
TGTGCCTGGAGTTTTTTGGGAGAGACCCAGTACTTC
CAWSFLGETQYF
>few|TRBV9|-|TRBJ2-1
TGTGCCAGCAGCGTAAGAGGCATCGACAATGAGCAGTTCTTC
CASSVRGIDNEQFF
>once|TRBV30|TRBD2|TRBJ2-1
TGTGCCTGGAAGCGGGGGGGCCGCTACAATGAGCAGTTCTTC
CAWKRGGRYNEQFF
>-|TRBV9|-|TRBJ2-1
TGTGCCAGCAGCCCATCCGACAGGGAGGTCGGAAATGAGCAGTTCTTC
CASSPSDREVGNEQFF
>-|TRBV5-1|-|TRBJ2-3
TGCGCCAGCAGCCTTCCCTGGTCCACCACAGATACGCAGTATTTT
CASSLPWSTTDTQYF
>once|TRBV7-6|-|TRBJ2-2
TGTGCCAGCAGCCCACGACCACGGGCGGGTCCGGATTCCGACACCGGGGAGCTGTTTTTT
CASSPRPRAGPDSDTGELFF
>-|TRBV15|-|TRBJ2-7
TGTGCCACCAGCAGAGATCGAGAAGTCTACGAGCAGTACTTC
CATSRDREVYEQYF
>-|TRBV27|TRBD1|TRBJ2-7
TGTGCCAGCAGTTCCGGACAGGGATCGGCCGAGCAGTACTTC
CASSSGQGSAEQYF
>-|TRBV29-1|-|TRBJ2-1
TGCAGCGTTGTACGTGAGGACTACAATGAGCAGTTCTTC
CSVVREDYNEQFF
>-|TRBV5-1|-|TRBJ1-1
TGCGCCAGCAGCTTGGAGGTGAACACTGAAGCTTTCTTT
CASSLEVNTEAFF
>-|TRBV6-5|-|TRBJ1-1
TGTGCCAGCAGTTACTCGTTGAACACTGAAGCTTTCTTT
CASSYSLNTEAFF
>-|TRBV27|-|TRBJ2-2
TGTGCCAGCAGTTATCAGGGGAACACCGGGGAGCTGTTTTTT
CASSYQGNTGELFF
>-|TRBV4-1|-|TRBJ2-7
TGCGCCAGCAGCCACCCGGGAACAGCGTCCTACGAGCAGTACTTC
CASSHPGTASYEQYF
>-|TRBV7-8|TRBD2|TRBJ2-3
TGTGCCAGCAGATCCGGAGCGGGGGGGAACGCAGATACGCAGTATTTT
CASRSGAGGNADTQYF
>-|TRBV29-1|TRBD1|TRBJ2-7
TGCAGCGTACGGACAGGAGGCGACTACGAGCAGTACTTC
CSVRTGGDYEQYF
>-|TRBV7-8|-|TRBJ2-5
TGTGCCAGCAGCTTGGGTTTAGGATATTCGGAAGAGACCCAGTACTTC
CASSLGLGYSEETQYF
>-|TRBV9|-|TRBJ2-7
TGTGCCAGCAGCGTAGGGGCGACACAAGAGGTCCAATACGAGCAGTACTTC
CASSVGATQEVQYEQYF
>-|TRBV25-1|TRBD1|TRBJ2-7
TGTGCCAGCAGTGATACGGTGGGGACAGATGGGGGAGAGCAGTACTTC
CASSDTVGTDGGEQYF
>few|TRBV4-1|-|TRBJ2-6
TGCGCCAGCAGCCAAGATAGCAGCTCTGGGGCCAACGTCCTGACTTTC
CASSQDSSSGANVLTF
>-|TRBV4-3|TRBD2|TRBJ2-3
TGCGCCAGCAGCCAAGATACGGGGGGAACGGATACGCAGTATTTT
CASSQDTGGTDTQYF
>-|TRBV15|TRBD1|TRBJ2-5
TGTGCCACCAGCAGAGGTTGGCAAGGGGACAGCTTCCAAGAGACCCAGTACTTC
CATSRGWQGDSFQETQYF
>once|TRBV27|-|TRBJ2-7
TGTGCCAGCAGTAGTAGCGGGACAGGGTGGACTCCGGAGGGGTACGAGCAGTACTTC
CASSSSGTGWTPEGYEQYF
>-|TRBV30|TRBD1|TRBJ2-5
TGTGCCTGGAGTACCGGACAGGGGGCTTCTGAGACCCAGTACTTC
CAWSTGQGASETQYF
>-|TRBV6-5|-|TRBJ2-1
TGTGCCAGCAGTGACTCGGGAACTCACAATGAGCAGTTCTTC
CASSDSGTHNEQFF
>-|TRBV2|TRBD1|TRBJ2-7
TGTGCCAGCAGCTTTGGACAGGGCTCCTACGAGCAGTACTTC
CASSFGQGSYEQYF
>-|TRBV23-1|TRBD1|TRBJ1-3
TGCGCCAGCAGGGTTGGGGACAGACCTGGAAACACCATATATTTT
CASRVGDRPGNTIYF
>once|TRBV6-1|-|TRBJ2-5
TGTGCCAGCAGTGATTGGGGGGCCCAGTACTTC
CASSDWGAQYF
>-|TRBV5-1|-|TRBJ2-7
TGCGCCAGCAGCTCCGGGCACGAGCAGTACTTC
CASSSGHEQYF
>-|TRBV6-4|-|TRBJ2-3
TGTGCCAGCAGTTACTCGGCGGAGCCCACAGATACGCAGTATTTT
CASSYSAEPTDTQYF
>-|TRBV29-1|-|TRBJ2-1
TGCAGCGTTGAGCTGGCGAATGAGCAGTTCTTC
CSVELANEQFF
>-|TRBV6-6|-|TRBJ2-2
TGTGCCAGCAGTGAGACAGAGACCGGGGAGCTGTTTTTT
CASSETETGELFF
>-|TRBV6-5|TRBD1|TRBJ1-5
TGTGCCAGCAGTGAAGGGACAGGGATGCGGCCCCAGCATTTT
CASSEGTGMRPQHF
>few|TRBV28|-|TRBJ2-3
TGTGCCAGCAGTGTGGCGGGGGCCGGAGATACGCAGTATTTT
CASSVAGAGDTQYF
>once|TRBV5-4|TRBD2|TRBJ2-4
TGTGCCAGCAGCTTGGATCCAGCGGGGGCCGCAATGGGGTACTTC
CASSLDPAGAAMGYF
>-|TRBV28|-|TRBJ1-5
TGTGCCAGCAGTCTAAACAGGGGCAATCAGCCCCAGCATTTT
CASSLNRGNQPQHF
>few|TRBV5-1|-|TRBJ2-1
TGCGCCAGCAGCTCGGACTCGAATGAGCAGTTCTTC
CASSSDSNEQFF
>-|TRBV4-2|-|TRBJ2-2
TGTGCCAGCAGCCAAGAACTGGACGGGGCGAACACCGGGGAGCTGTTTTTT
CASSQELDGANTGELFF